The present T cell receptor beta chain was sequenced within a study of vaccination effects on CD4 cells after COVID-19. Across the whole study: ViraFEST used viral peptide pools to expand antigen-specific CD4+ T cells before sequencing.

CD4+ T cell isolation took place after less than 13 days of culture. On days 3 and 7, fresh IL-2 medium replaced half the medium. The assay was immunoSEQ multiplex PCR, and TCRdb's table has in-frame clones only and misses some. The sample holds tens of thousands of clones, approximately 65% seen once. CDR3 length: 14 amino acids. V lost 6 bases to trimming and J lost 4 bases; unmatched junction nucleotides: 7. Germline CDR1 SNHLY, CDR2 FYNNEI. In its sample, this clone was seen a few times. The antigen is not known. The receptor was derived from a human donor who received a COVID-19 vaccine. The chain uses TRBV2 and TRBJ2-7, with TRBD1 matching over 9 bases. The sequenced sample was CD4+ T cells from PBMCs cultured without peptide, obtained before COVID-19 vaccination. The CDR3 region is CASSPRDRVYEQYF. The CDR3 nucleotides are TGTGCCAGCAGCCCACGGGACAGGGTTTACGAGCAGTACTTC. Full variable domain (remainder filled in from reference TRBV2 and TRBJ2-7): EPEVTQTPSHQVTQMGQEVILRCVPISNHLYFYWYRQILGQKVEFLVSFYNNEISEKSEIFDDQFSVERPDGSNFTLKIRSTKLEDSAMYFCASSPRDRVYEQYFGPGTRLTVT.